A selection of T cell receptor beta chains follows, all from one sample in a study of blood T cell repertoires in COVID-19. Sequencing used immunoSEQ multiplex PCR; TCRdb keeps in-frame clones, though not all of them. The sample lists approximately 260,000 clones, about 88% occurring once. The sequencing input was peripheral blood. Receptor source: a woman aged 40 to 50 who had recovered from COVID-19. CDR3s include the opening cysteine and the closing phenylalanine or tryptophan. D genes are given only for firm matches. Where a row states a size, it is once, few, many or the class of an expanded clone; other rows omit it.

>-|17|TRBJ1-1|TRBV2|-
CATRGPTGTYLNTEAFF
TGTGCCACTCGGGGTCCTACCGGGACATACCTGAACACTGAAGCTTTCTTT
>TRBD2|15|TRBJ2-5|TRBV19|-
CASSIDRGLAQTQYF
TGTGCCAGTAGTATAGATCGGGGACTAGCCCAGACCCAGTACTTC
>TRBD2|17|TRBJ2-3|TRBV15|-
CATSRAEGLASTDTQYF
TGTGCCACCAGCAGAGCAGAGGGACTAGCGAGCACAGATACGCAGTATTTT
>TRBD1|19|TRBJ1-4|TRBV4-1|-
CASSRDNSAAGGSNEKLFF
TGCGCCAGCAGCCGAGACAATTCAGCGGCAGGGGGTTCTAATGAAAAACTGTTTTTT
>TRBD1|14|TRBJ1-2|TRBV4-3|-
CASSQPQGADGYTF
TGCGCCAGCAGCCAACCACAGGGGGCGGATGGCTACACCTTC
>-|14|TRBJ2-3|TRBV30|-
CAWSRTSSTDTQYF
TGTGCCTGGAGTCGGACATCTAGCACAGATACGCAGTATTTT
>-|15|TRBJ1-3|TRBV5-1|few
CASSLGSVPGNTIYF
TGCGCCAGCAGCCTGGGGTCGGTGCCTGGAAACACCATATATTTT
>TRBD2|14|TRBJ2-7|TRBV11-3|-
CASSLDGGSYEQYF
TGTGCCAGCAGCTTAGACGGGGGGTCCTACGAGCAGTACTTC
>TRBD1|15|TRBJ2-3|TRBV2|-
CASRGQGVRTDTQYF
TGTGCCAGCAGGGGCCAGGGGGTCCGCACAGATACGCAGTATTTT
>-|15|TRBJ1-5|TRBV5-5|-
CASSLIATDNQPQHF
TGTGCCAGCAGCTTGATTGCCACAGACAATCAGCCCCAGCATTTT
>TRBD1|14|TRBJ2-5|TRBV18|-
CASSQRQGGETQYF
TGTGCCAGCTCTCAGAGACAGGGCGGGGAGACCCAGTACTTC
>TRBD1|15|TRBJ2-5|TRBV27|-
CASSSVDRVSETQYF
TGTGCCAGCAGTTCCGTGGACAGGGTTTCAGAGACCCAGTACTTC
>TRBD1|15|TRBJ1-4|TRBV4-3|-
CASSLVDRGDEKLFF
TGCGCCAGCAGCCTCGTTGACAGGGGGGATGAAAAACTGTTTTTT
>TRBD1|14|TRBJ2-7|TRBV6-5|-
CASSYTGQAREQYF
TGTGCCAGCAGTTATACGGGACAGGCCAGGGAGCAGTACTTC
>-|14|TRBJ2-7|TRBV6-5|-
CASSSGVDTYEQYF
TGTGCCAGCAGTTCCGGGGTGGATACCTACGAGCAGTACTTC
>-|17|TRBJ2-1|TRBV7-3|-
CASSSRSGTPTYNEQFF
TGTGCCAGCAGCTCCCGCTCCGGGACTCCGACCTACAATGAGCAGTTCTTC
>TRBD1|16|TRBJ2-1|TRBV27|-
CASSGFPGQGPNEQFF
TGTGCCAGCAGCGGATTTCCGGGACAGGGGCCCAATGAGCAGTTCTTC
>-|13|TRBJ1-4|TRBV5-4|-
CASSISLNEKLFF
TGTGCCAGCAGCATCAGTCTTAATGAAAAACTGTTTTTT
>-|13|TRBJ2-7|TRBV18|-
CASSPLETYEQYF
TGTGCCAGCTCACCATTGGAGACCTACGAGCAGTACTTC
>-|14|TRBJ2-7|TRBV6-2/TRBV6-3|few
CASSKRGLNYEQYF
TGTGCCAGCAGCAAAAGGGGACTCAACTACGAGCAGTACTTC